These T cell receptor beta chains were read from a single sample in a study of cytomegalovirus exposure and HLA in healthy donors. TCRdb's table, derived via immunoSEQ multiplex PCR, lists solely in-frame clones and lacks some. Here the sample spans 130,000 to 150,000 clones, less than 90% being singletons. The sequencing sample was made of PBMCs. The receptors originated from a man between 18 and 35 years old in good health and CMV-seronegative. Both conserved end residues are part of each CDR3. The D gene is left open where the match is weak. Some rows have no size entry. The others give once, few or many, or a class for an expanded clone.

j_call: TRBJ1-4; v_call: TRBV4-1; d_call: .; clone_size: .; cdr3_nt: TGCGCCAGCAGCCAAGATCTGATCCAGGGAGGGAAACTGTTTTTT; cdr3_aa: CASSQDLIQGGKLFF
j_call: TRBJ1-3; v_call: TRBV28; d_call: .; clone_size: once; cdr3_nt: TGTGCCAGCAGTTTAGAGACAGCCAGCTCTGGAAACACCATATATTTT; cdr3_aa: CASSLETASSGNTIYF
j_call: TRBJ2-5; v_call: TRBV5-6; d_call: TRBD2; clone_size: .; cdr3_nt: TGTGCCAGCAGGTTGACTAGCTTCGAGACCCAGTACTTC; cdr3_aa: CASRLTSFETQYF
j_call: TRBJ2-5; v_call: TRBV19; d_call: .; clone_size: .; cdr3_nt: TGTGCCAGTAGTGCGTCGGCAGGGGAGACCCAGTACTTC; cdr3_aa: CASSASAGETQYF
j_call: TRBJ1-4; v_call: TRBV2; d_call: .; clone_size: few; cdr3_nt: TGTGCCAGCAGACAACAGGGATTCACTAATGAAAAACTGTTTTTT; cdr3_aa: CASRQQGFTNEKLFF
j_call: TRBJ2-7; v_call: TRBV13; d_call: TRBD1; clone_size: .; cdr3_nt: TGTGCCAGCAGCTGGGGACAGGACTTTGAGCAGTACTTC; cdr3_aa: CASSWGQDFEQYF
j_call: TRBJ1-4; v_call: TRBV19; d_call: .; clone_size: few; cdr3_nt: TGTGCCAGTAGTAAAAGAGGACACGACAATGAAAAACTGTTTTTT; cdr3_aa: CASSKRGHDNEKLFF
j_call: TRBJ1-1; v_call: TRBV29-1; d_call: .; clone_size: .; cdr3_nt: TGCAGCGTTCCCCAAAGGGGGGGAGAAGCTTTCTTT; cdr3_aa: CSVPQRGGEAFF
j_call: TRBJ1-2; v_call: TRBV16; d_call: TRBD1; clone_size: few; cdr3_nt: TGTGCCAGCAGCCAGGGGGACAGGGGATATGGCTACACCTTC; cdr3_aa: CASSQGDRGYGYTF
j_call: TRBJ1-1; v_call: TRBV7-2; d_call: .; clone_size: .; cdr3_nt: TGTGCCAGCAGCTTAGCGGGTTGGGCCGGGGAGGCGAACACTGAAGCTTTCTTT; cdr3_aa: CASSLAGWAGEANTEAFF
j_call: TRBJ1-2; v_call: TRBV20-1; d_call: .; clone_size: .; cdr3_nt: TGCAGTGCTAGTGTAGAATCTGGCTACACCTTC; cdr3_aa: CSASVESGYTF
j_call: TRBJ2-7; v_call: TRBV6-5; d_call: TRBD2; clone_size: once; cdr3_nt: TGTGCCAGCAGTTCAACCGGGGGGGTCTACGAGCAGTACTTC; cdr3_aa: CASSSTGGVYEQYF
j_call: TRBJ1-5; v_call: TRBV2; d_call: .; clone_size: once; cdr3_nt: TGTGCCAGCAGTGAACGAGGAGGGAATCAGCCCCAGCATTTT; cdr3_aa: CASSERGGNQPQHF
j_call: TRBJ2-6; v_call: TRBV27; d_call: TRBD1; clone_size: .; cdr3_nt: TGTGCCAGCAGTCCTCTGGCCCCAGGGGGTTTCTCTGGGGCCAACGTCCTGACTTTC; cdr3_aa: CASSPLAPGGFSGANVLTF
j_call: TRBJ2-7; v_call: TRBV6-1; d_call: .; clone_size: .; cdr3_nt: TGTGCCAGCAGTGCAGGGCAAGGGGGTGGCTACGAGCAGTACTTC; cdr3_aa: CASSAGQGGGYEQYF
j_call: TRBJ1-3; v_call: TRBV21-1; d_call: .; clone_size: .; cdr3_nt: TGTGCCAGCAGCGCTCGGACAGGGGGCGGAAACACCATATATTTT; cdr3_aa: CASSARTGGGNTIYF
j_call: TRBJ2-7; v_call: TRBV19; d_call: TRBD2; clone_size: .; cdr3_nt: TGTGCCAGTAGACACAAAACCTCGGGGGGCTACGAGCAGTACTTC; cdr3_aa: CASRHKTSGGYEQYF
j_call: TRBJ1-5; v_call: TRBV28; d_call: .; clone_size: .; cdr3_nt: TGTGCCAGCAGAAACTCGGGGGTTAATCAGCCCCAGCATTTT; cdr3_aa: CASRNSGVNQPQHF
j_call: TRBJ2-7; v_call: TRBV19; d_call: TRBD2; clone_size: few; cdr3_nt: TGTGCCAGTAGTATGGGCGGGGGGAGCGAGCAGTACTTC; cdr3_aa: CASSMGGGSEQYF
j_call: TRBJ2-3; v_call: TRBV4-3; d_call: TRBD2; clone_size: .; cdr3_nt: TGCGCCAGCAGCCTCATGCGGGAGGGCACAGATACGCAGTATTTT; cdr3_aa: CASSLMREGTDTQYF
j_call: TRBJ2-5; v_call: TRBV4-1; d_call: .; clone_size: .; cdr3_nt: TGCGCCAGCAGCCAAGCCGGGACAAGCTACCAAGAGACCCAGTACTTC; cdr3_aa: CASSQAGTSYQETQYF
j_call: TRBJ2-5; v_call: TRBV27; d_call: .; clone_size: .; cdr3_nt: TGTGCCAGCAGTTTGTCGGGCCAAGAGACCCAGTACTTC; cdr3_aa: CASSLSGQETQYF
j_call: TRBJ2-2; v_call: TRBV27; d_call: .; clone_size: .; cdr3_nt: TGTGCCAGCAGTTTCACCGGGGAATATACCGGGGAGCTGTTTTTT; cdr3_aa: CASSFTGEYTGELFF
j_call: TRBJ1-1; v_call: TRBV5-1; d_call: .; clone_size: .; cdr3_nt: TGCGCCAGCAGCTTGAGGACAGTGAACACTGAAGCTTTCTTT; cdr3_aa: CASSLRTVNTEAFF
j_call: TRBJ2-1; v_call: TRBV7-8; d_call: .; clone_size: .; cdr3_nt: TGTGCCAGCACCACCCTCGGAGGAGCCTCCTACAATGAGCAGTTCTTC; cdr3_aa: CASTTLGGASYNEQFF
j_call: TRBJ2-2; v_call: TRBV5-5; d_call: TRBD1; clone_size: .; cdr3_nt: TGTGCCAGCAGCTTGGGGACAGGGAACACCGGGGAGCTGTTTTTT; cdr3_aa: CASSLGTGNTGELFF
j_call: TRBJ2-3; v_call: TRBV10-3; d_call: TRBD2; clone_size: .; cdr3_nt: TGTGCCATCAGTGGACCGGGACTAGCGGGGGGTCACTCTAGCACAGATACGCAGTATTTT; cdr3_aa: CAISGPGLAGGHSSTDTQYF
j_call: TRBJ1-1; v_call: TRBV30; d_call: TRBD1; clone_size: .; cdr3_nt: TGTGCCTGGAGGGCCTGGGTCGGTACAGGGGATTGGAACACTGAAGCTTTCTTT; cdr3_aa: CAWRAWVGTGDWNTEAFF
j_call: TRBJ2-1; v_call: TRBV5-4; d_call: TRBD2; clone_size: .; cdr3_nt: TGTGCCAGCAGCTTGGGAGGACTAGCGGCCGACCAGTTCTTC; cdr3_aa: CASSLGGLAADQFF
j_call: TRBJ2-2; v_call: TRBV4-1; d_call: TRBD2; clone_size: .; cdr3_nt: TGCGCCAGCAGCCGGGGGACTAGCGGGAGGGCCGTTGCCGGGGAGCTGTTTTTT; cdr3_aa: CASSRGTSGRAVAGELFF
j_call: TRBJ1-2; v_call: TRBV4-3; d_call: TRBD1; clone_size: .; cdr3_nt: TGCGCCAGCAGCCAAGATCGGGACAGGGGATTGTATGGCTACACCTTC; cdr3_aa: CASSQDRDRGLYGYTF
j_call: TRBJ2-7; v_call: TRBV7-2; d_call: .; clone_size: few; cdr3_nt: TGTGCCAGCAGCCCCCGGACAGTCCAGAGCTCCTACGAGCAGTACTTC; cdr3_aa: CASSPRTVQSSYEQYF
j_call: TRBJ1-5; v_call: TRBV10-3; d_call: .; clone_size: .; cdr3_nt: TGTGCCATCAGTGAAGGGTTGGCGGGTCAGCCCCAGCATTTT; cdr3_aa: CAISEGLAGQPQHF
j_call: TRBJ2-3; v_call: TRBV18; d_call: .; clone_size: .; cdr3_nt: TGTGCCAGCTCACCCTCCAGGGGCCGCACAGATACGCAGTATTTT; cdr3_aa: CASSPSRGRTDTQYF
j_call: TRBJ1-1; v_call: TRBV5-6; d_call: .; clone_size: .; cdr3_nt: TGTGCCAGCAGCTTCGGGGGACGGAACACTGAAGCTTTCTTT; cdr3_aa: CASSFGGRNTEAFF
j_call: TRBJ2-1; v_call: TRBV7-2; d_call: TRBD2; clone_size: few; cdr3_nt: TGTGCCAGCAGCTTAGCAGGGACTAGCGGGCATAAGCAGTTCTTC; cdr3_aa: CASSLAGTSGHKQFF
j_call: TRBJ2-7; v_call: TRBV6-1; d_call: .; clone_size: .; cdr3_nt: TGTGCCAGTGGGCGCGTCTCTGTCCACGAGCAGTACTTC; cdr3_aa: CASGRVSVHEQYF
j_call: TRBJ2-5; v_call: TRBV18; d_call: .; clone_size: .; cdr3_nt: TGTGCCAGCTCACCGGACAGCCAAGAGACCCAGTACTTC; cdr3_aa: CASSPDSQETQYF
j_call: TRBJ2-7; v_call: TRBV11-2; d_call: TRBD1; clone_size: few; cdr3_nt: TGTGCCAGCAGCTTCACAGGGGCGGCGTACGAGCAGTACTTC; cdr3_aa: CASSFTGAAYEQYF
j_call: TRBJ1-5; v_call: TRBV6-1; d_call: .; clone_size: once; cdr3_nt: TGTGCCAGCAGTGAAGCGGCCGGACTCAATCAGCCCCAGCATTTT; cdr3_aa: CASSEAAGLNQPQHF
j_call: TRBJ2-4; v_call: TRBV19; d_call: TRBD1; clone_size: .; cdr3_nt: TGTGCCAGTACCGGACAGGGACGGGACATTCAGTACTTC; cdr3_aa: CASTGQGRDIQYF
j_call: TRBJ2-3; v_call: TRBV27; d_call: .; clone_size: .; cdr3_nt: TGTGCCAGTGCCCGACAGGTCAGCACAGATACGCAGTATTTT; cdr3_aa: CASARQVSTDTQYF
j_call: TRBJ1-1; v_call: TRBV10-3; d_call: .; clone_size: .; cdr3_nt: TGTGCCATCAGTGAACCCACGGGGAGAGGGACTGAAGCTTTCTTT; cdr3_aa: CAISEPTGRGTEAFF
j_call: TRBJ1-4; v_call: TRBV10-3; d_call: .; clone_size: .; cdr3_nt: TGTGCCATCAGTGAGTGGGAGACGGGCCCTAGGGAACTGTTTTTT; cdr3_aa: CAISEWETGPRELFF
j_call: TRBJ1-3; v_call: TRBV6-1; d_call: .; clone_size: few; cdr3_nt: TGTGCCAGCAGTGACCAACCTAATCAAGGAAACACCATATATTTT; cdr3_aa: CASSDQPNQGNTIYF
j_call: TRBJ1-1; v_call: TRBV5-4; d_call: .; clone_size: .; cdr3_nt: TGTGCCAGCAGCTTGTCATCCACTGAAGCTTTCTTT; cdr3_aa: CASSLSSTEAFF
j_call: TRBJ2-1; v_call: TRBV27; d_call: .; clone_size: .; cdr3_nt: TGTGCCAGCAGTTTCGGGACAAAGTACAATGAGCAGTTCTTC; cdr3_aa: CASSFGTKYNEQFF
j_call: TRBJ2-7; v_call: TRBV13; d_call: .; clone_size: .; cdr3_nt: TGTGCCAGCACCCCAGGGACTGAGTCCTACGAGCAGTACTTC; cdr3_aa: CASTPGTESYEQYF
j_call: TRBJ2-7; v_call: TRBV2; d_call: .; clone_size: .; cdr3_nt: TGTGCCAGCACCCGAGGCTCCTACGAGCAGTACTTC; cdr3_aa: CASTRGSYEQYF
j_call: TRBJ1-1; v_call: TRBV5-1; d_call: .; clone_size: .; cdr3_nt: TGCGCCAGCAGCTTGGGGGAGGGAATGGGCACTGAAGCTTTCTTT; cdr3_aa: CASSLGEGMGTEAFF
j_call: TRBJ2-6; v_call: TRBV27; d_call: .; clone_size: .; cdr3_nt: TGTGCCAGCAGTGACCGGACAGTCCCTGGGGCCAACGTCCTGACTTTC; cdr3_aa: CASSDRTVPGANVLTF
j_call: TRBJ1-5; v_call: TRBV18; d_call: .; clone_size: few; cdr3_nt: TGTGCCAGCTCCACGGGTGGTCGGAGAAATCAGCCCCAGCATTTT; cdr3_aa: CASSTGGRRNQPQHF
j_call: TRBJ1-5; v_call: TRBV21-1; d_call: .; clone_size: .; cdr3_nt: TGTGCCAGCTCAGGGGGTCGAAATCAGCCCCAGCATTTT; cdr3_aa: CASSGGRNQPQHF
j_call: TRBJ2-2; v_call: TRBV15; d_call: TRBD2; clone_size: many; cdr3_nt: TGTGCCACCAGCCCCCGGGGGGGCAGTAACACCGGGGAGCTGTTTTTT; cdr3_aa: CATSPRGGSNTGELFF
j_call: TRBJ2-7; v_call: TRBV28; d_call: .; clone_size: .; cdr3_nt: TGTGCCAGCACCCCGAGTCGAGCCCTATACGAGCAGTACTTC; cdr3_aa: CASTPSRALYEQYF
j_call: TRBJ2-7; v_call: TRBV28; d_call: .; clone_size: .; cdr3_nt: TGTGCCAGCAGTTTTTTCGCGGGCGAGCAGTACTTC; cdr3_aa: CASSFFAGEQYF
j_call: TRBJ2-3; v_call: TRBV5-1; d_call: TRBD1; clone_size: .; cdr3_nt: TGCGCCAGCAGCATGGGACAGGGAGGCACAGATACGCAGTATTTT; cdr3_aa: CASSMGQGGTDTQYF